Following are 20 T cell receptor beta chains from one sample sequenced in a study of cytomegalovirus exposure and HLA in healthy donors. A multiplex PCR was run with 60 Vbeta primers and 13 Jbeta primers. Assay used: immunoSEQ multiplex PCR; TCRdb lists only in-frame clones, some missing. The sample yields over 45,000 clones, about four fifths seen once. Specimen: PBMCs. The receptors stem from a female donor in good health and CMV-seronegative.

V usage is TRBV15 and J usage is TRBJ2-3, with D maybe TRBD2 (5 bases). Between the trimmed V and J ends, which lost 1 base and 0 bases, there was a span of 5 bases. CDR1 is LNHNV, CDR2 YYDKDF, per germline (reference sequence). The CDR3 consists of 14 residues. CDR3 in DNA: TGTGCCACCAGCAGAGCGGGGAGCACAGATACGCAGTATTTT. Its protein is CATSRAGSTDTQYF.

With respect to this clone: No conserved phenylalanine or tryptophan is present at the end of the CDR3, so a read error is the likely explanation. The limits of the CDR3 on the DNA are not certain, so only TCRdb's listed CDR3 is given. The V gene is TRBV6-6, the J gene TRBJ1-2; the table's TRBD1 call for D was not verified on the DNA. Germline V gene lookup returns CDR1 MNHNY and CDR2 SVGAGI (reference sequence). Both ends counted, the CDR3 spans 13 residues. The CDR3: CASRQLRTEPGQI.

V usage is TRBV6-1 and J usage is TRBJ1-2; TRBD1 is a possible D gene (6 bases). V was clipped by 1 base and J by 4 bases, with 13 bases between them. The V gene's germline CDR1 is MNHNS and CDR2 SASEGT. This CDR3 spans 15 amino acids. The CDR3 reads CASSEVGGPSYGYTF. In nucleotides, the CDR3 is TGTGCCAGCAGTGAAGTCGGGGGGCCGAGCTATGGCTACACCTTC.

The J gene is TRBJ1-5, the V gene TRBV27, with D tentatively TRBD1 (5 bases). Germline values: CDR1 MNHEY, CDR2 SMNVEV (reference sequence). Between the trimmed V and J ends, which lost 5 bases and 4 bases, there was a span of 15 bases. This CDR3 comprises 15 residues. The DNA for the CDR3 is TGTGCCAGCAGTCCCCAGACAGCTCCTAATCAGCCCCAGCATTTT. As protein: CASSPQTAPNQPQHF.

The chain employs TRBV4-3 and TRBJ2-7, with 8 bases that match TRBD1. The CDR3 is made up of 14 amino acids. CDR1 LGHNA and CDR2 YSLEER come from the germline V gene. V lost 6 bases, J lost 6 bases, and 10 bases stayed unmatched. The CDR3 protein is CASSPGQGGSEQYF. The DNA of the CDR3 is TGCGCCAGCAGTCCAGGACAGGGAGGTAGCGAGCAGTACTTC.

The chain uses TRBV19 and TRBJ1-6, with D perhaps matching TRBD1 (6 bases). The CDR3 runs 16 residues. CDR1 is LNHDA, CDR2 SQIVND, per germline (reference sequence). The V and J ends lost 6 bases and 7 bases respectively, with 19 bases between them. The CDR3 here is CASSPKGRGGNSPLHF. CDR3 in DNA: TGTGCCAGTAGCCCTAAGGGCAGGGGAGGGAATTCACCCCTCCACTTT.

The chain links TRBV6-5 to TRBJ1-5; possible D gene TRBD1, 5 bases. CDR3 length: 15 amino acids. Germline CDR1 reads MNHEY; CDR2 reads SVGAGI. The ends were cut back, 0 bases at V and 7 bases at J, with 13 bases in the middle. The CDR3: CASSYSQGKSQPQHF. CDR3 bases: TGTGCCAGCAGTTACTCGCAGGGTAAGAGCCAGCCCCAGCATTTT.

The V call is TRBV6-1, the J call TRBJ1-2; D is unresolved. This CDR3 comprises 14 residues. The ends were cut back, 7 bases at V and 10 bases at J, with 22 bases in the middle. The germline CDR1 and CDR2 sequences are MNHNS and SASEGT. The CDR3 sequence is CASTHLTPPPVYTF. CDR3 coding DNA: TGTGCCAGCACCCACTTGACACCCCCCCCGGTCTACACCTTC.

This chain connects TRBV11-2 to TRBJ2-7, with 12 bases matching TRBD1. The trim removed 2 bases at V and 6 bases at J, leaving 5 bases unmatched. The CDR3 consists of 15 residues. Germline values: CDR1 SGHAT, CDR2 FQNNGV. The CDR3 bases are TGTGCCAGCAGCTTATCCCGGGACAGGGGGCGCGAGCAGTACTTC. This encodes CASSLSRDRGREQYF.

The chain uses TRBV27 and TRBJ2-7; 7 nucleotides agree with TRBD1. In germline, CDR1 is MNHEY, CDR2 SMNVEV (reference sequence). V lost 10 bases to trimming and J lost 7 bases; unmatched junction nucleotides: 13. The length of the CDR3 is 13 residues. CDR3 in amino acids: CATGTVKRLEQYF. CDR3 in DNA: TGTGCCACCGGGACAGTGAAGCGATTGGAGCAGTACTTC.

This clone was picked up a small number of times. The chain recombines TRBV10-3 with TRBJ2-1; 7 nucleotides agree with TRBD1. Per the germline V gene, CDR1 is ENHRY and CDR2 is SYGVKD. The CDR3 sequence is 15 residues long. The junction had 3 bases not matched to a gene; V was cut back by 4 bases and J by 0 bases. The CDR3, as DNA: TGTGCCATCAGTGGGCCAGGGGGCTCCTACAATGAGCAGTTCTTC. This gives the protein CAISGPGGSYNEQFF.

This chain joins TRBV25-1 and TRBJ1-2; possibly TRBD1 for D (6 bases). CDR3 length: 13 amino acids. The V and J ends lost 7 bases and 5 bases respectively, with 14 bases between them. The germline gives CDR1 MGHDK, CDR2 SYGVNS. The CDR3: CASTKSDRYGYTF. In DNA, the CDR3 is TGTGCCAGCACCAAGTCGGACAGATATGGCTACACCTTC.

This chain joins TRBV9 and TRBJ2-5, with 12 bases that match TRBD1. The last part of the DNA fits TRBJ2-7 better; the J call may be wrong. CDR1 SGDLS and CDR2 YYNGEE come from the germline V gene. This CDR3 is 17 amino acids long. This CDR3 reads CASSWGQGAISIDEQYF. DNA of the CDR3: TGTGCCAGCAGCTGGGGACAGGGGGCGATTAGCATCGACGAGCAGTACTTC.

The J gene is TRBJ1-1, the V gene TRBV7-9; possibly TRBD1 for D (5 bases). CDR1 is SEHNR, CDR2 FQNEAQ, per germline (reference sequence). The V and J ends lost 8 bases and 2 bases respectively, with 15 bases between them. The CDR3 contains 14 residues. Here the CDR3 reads CASGGDGRNTEAFF. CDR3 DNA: TGTGCCAGCGGGGGGGACGGACGAAACACTGAAGCTTTCTTT.

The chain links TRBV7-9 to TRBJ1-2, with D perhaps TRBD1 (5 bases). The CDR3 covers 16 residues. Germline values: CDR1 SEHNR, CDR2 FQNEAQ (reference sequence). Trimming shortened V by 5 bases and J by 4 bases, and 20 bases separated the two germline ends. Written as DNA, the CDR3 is TGTGCCAGCAGCCCTGTCCAGGGATCGGGTGCCTATGGCTACACCTTC. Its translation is CASSPVQGSGAYGYTF.

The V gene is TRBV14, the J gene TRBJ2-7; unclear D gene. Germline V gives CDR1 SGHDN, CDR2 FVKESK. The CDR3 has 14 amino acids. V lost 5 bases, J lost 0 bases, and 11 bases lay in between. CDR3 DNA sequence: TGTGCCAGCAGCTACCAGGCGTCCTCCTACGAGCAGTACTTC. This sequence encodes CASSYQASSYEQYF.

The chain's CDR3 is CASSEAGGNGYTF. In nucleotides, the CDR3 is TGCGCCAGCAGCGAGGCAGGGGGCAATGGCTACACCTTC. The chain combines TRBV5-1 with TRBJ1-2; TRBD1 agrees at 8 bases. The CDR3 length is 13 residues. Losses at the gene ends were 4 bases for V and 6 bases for J; bases not matched to a gene: 5. Germline lookup yields CDR1 SGHRS and CDR2 YFSETQ. Supplemented by reference TRBV5-1 and TRBJ1-2, the full variable domain reads KAGVTQTPRYLIKTRGQQVTLSCSPISGHRSVSWYQQTPGQGLQFLFEYFSETQRNKGNFPGRFSGRQFSNSRSEMNVSTLELGDSALYLCASSEAGGNGYTFGSGTRLTVV.

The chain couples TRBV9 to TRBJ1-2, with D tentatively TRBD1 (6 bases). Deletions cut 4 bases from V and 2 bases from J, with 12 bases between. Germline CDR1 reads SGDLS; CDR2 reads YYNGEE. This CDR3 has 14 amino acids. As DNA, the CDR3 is TGTGCCAGCAGCCTCGGGCAGGGGAACTATGGCTACACCTTC. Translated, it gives CASSLGQGNYGYTF.

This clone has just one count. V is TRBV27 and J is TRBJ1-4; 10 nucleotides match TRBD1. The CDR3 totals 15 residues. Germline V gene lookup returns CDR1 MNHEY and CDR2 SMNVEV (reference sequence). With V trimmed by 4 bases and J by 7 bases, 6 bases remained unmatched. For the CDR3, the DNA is TGTGCCAGCAGTTCCTCCGGGACAGGGGTTGAAAAACTGTTTTTT. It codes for CASSSSGTGVEKLFF. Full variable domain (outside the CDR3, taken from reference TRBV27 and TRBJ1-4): EAQVTQNPRYLITVTGKKLTVTCSQNMNHEYMSWYRQDPGLGLRQIYYSMNVEVTDKGDVPEGYKVSRKEKRNFPLILESPSPNQTSLYFCASSSSGTGVEKLFFGSGTQLSVL.

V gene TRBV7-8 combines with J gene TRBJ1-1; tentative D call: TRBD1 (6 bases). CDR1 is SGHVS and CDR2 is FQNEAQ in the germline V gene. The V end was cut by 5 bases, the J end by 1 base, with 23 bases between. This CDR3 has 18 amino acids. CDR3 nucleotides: TGTGCCAGCAGCCTGGGCCGGCAGGGGAGGGTAAGGAACACTGAAGCTTTCTTT. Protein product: CASSLGRQGRVRNTEAFF.